The 2 T cell receptor beta chains below all came from one sample that was sequenced in a study of T cell repertoires in cytomegalovirus infection. Their recognized antigens are unknown. TCRdb redid the calling of the reads with MiXCR, one entry per CDR3 protein. The sample comprises about 920,000 distinct CDR3 sequences, roughly 30% of which are singletons, and about an eighth rests with the top ten. The sample was cultured CD8+ T cells from PBMCs, taken from culture after CMV antigen stimulation. The receptors come from a human donor in good health (CMV status not recorded). Some clones in this sample may be carry-over from other donors' samples.

This clonotype was seen many times. The chain is built from TRBV7-6 and TRBJ2-3; tentatively, D is TRBD2 (6 bases). CDR1 is SGHVS and CDR2 is FNYEAQ in the germline V gene. The CDR3 runs 15 residues. V lost 7 bases to trimming and J lost 5 bases, with 19 bases between them. The CDR3: CASTSSGGGGDTQYF. The CDR3 DNA follows: TGTGCCAGCACCTCTTCCGGGGGTGGGGGAGATACGCAGTATTTT.

Many counts were recorded for this clonotype. This chain links TRBV7-9 with TRBJ1-1, with D maybe TRBD1 (6 bases). Trimming took 4 bases from V and 0 from J, leaving 18 bases between them. Germline CDR1 reads SEHNR; CDR2 reads FQNEAQ (reference sequence). The CDR3 length is 17 residues. CDR3 sequence: CASSYSTRGPMNTEAFF. In DNA form, the CDR3 reads TGTGCCAGCAGCTATTCTACTCGGGGGCCTATGAACACTGAAGCTTTCTTT.